A single sample is the source of the 29 T cell receptor beta chains below, sequenced in a study of cytomegalovirus exposure and HLA in healthy donors. Primers: 60 Vbeta forward and 13 Jbeta reverse. The assay was immunoSEQ multiplex PCR, and TCRdb's table has in-frame clones only and misses some. The sample yields about 130,000 clones, around 70% seen once. What was sequenced was PBMCs. The receptors stem from a woman between 35 and 50 years old in good health and CMV-seropositive.

This clone has a count of ten or more. The gene calls are TRBV6-1 and TRBJ2-2; D is undetermined. Trimming took 4 bases from V and 7 from J, leaving 10 bases between them. Germline-derived CDR1 and CDR2 are MNHNS and SASEGT. CDR3 length equals 13 residues. CDR3 protein: CASSVRLGGELFF. In DNA, the CDR3 is TGTGCCAGCAGTGTTAGACTGGGCGGGGAGCTGTTTTTT.

The V call is TRBV19, the J call TRBJ1-2; D is unresolved. The germline gives CDR1 LNHDA, CDR2 SQIVND (reference sequence). The ends were cut back, 6 bases at V and 2 bases at J, with 7 bases in the middle. There are 12 residues in the CDR3. The CDR3 bases are TGTGCCAGTAGGGGCAGGAACTATGGCTACACCTTC. Translation: CASRGRNYGYTF.

J is TRBJ1-4 and V is TRBV7-9; D gene unclear. This CDR3 comprises 10 residues. The germline V gene has CDR1 SEHNR and CDR2 FQNEAQ (reference sequence). CDR3 DNA: TGTTCCATACTTAATGAAAAACTGTTTTTT. Its protein is CSILNEKLFF.

This rearrangement joins TRBV28 to TRBJ1-5; no reliable D call. Germline lookup yields CDR1 MDHEN and CDR2 SYDVKM. The V gene lost 6 bases and the J gene lost 6 bases, with 9 bases spanning the gap. There are 12 residues in the CDR3. This chain's CDR3 is CASSRGGQPQHF. The CDR3 region has the DNA TGTGCCAGCAGCCGGGGTGGTCAGCCCCAGCATTTT.

This rearrangement joins TRBV28 to TRBJ2-7; D not certain. V was pared by 3 bases and J by 1 base, with 7 bases between. The CDR3 runs 13 residues. The germline V gene encodes CDR1 MDHEN and CDR2 SYDVKM. In nucleotides, the CDR3 is TGTGCCAGCAGTTTCGCAGGATCCTACGAGCAGTACTTC. Translating it yields CASSFAGSYEQYF. The entire variable domain, with the rest obtained from reference TRBV28 and TRBJ2-7, is as follows: DVKVTQSSRYLVKRTGEKVFLECVQDMDHENMFWYRQDPGLGLRLIYFSYDVKMKEKGDIPEGYSVSREKKERFSLILESASTNQTSMYLCASSFAGSYEQYFGPGTRLTVT.

V is TRBV30 and J is TRBJ1-2, with 8 nucleotides matching TRBD1. Germline loops: CDR1 GTSNPN, CDR2 SVGIG (reference sequence). With V trimmed by 2 bases and J by 8 bases, 7 bases remained unmatched. This CDR3 contains 13 residues. The CDR3 region is CAWSNQGARGYTF. The CDR3 DNA follows: TGTGCCTGGAGTAACCAGGGGGCTCGAGGCTACACCTTC.

This sequence joins TRBV7-6 and TRBJ2-5, with D perhaps TRBD2 (6 bases). CDR1 and CDR2 (germline): SGHVS, FNYEAQ. Deletions cut 1 base from V and 2 bases from J, with 20 bases between. This CDR3 is 18 amino acids long. CDR3 region: CASSLGFFRGGTQETQYF. CDR3 coding DNA: TGTGCCAGCAGCTTAGGGTTTTTTAGGGGAGGAACTCAAGAGACCCAGTACTTC.

This sequence joins TRBV5-6 and TRBJ1-4, with TRBD1 identical over 7 bases. CDR1 is SGHDT, CDR2 YYEEEE, per germline. The J segment lost 15 bases and the V segment lost 3 bases, leaving 8 bases of the junction unmatched. The CDR3 has 12 residues. The CDR3 region is CASSWPDRVVFF. The CDR3 DNA reads TGTGCCAGCAGCTGGCCTGACAGGGTAGTGTTTTTT.

This chain connects TRBV6-1 to TRBJ2-5; no reliable D call. The J call is uncertain, as TRBJ2-7 better fits the DNA end. Germline loops: CDR1 MNHNS, CDR2 SASEGT. The CDR3 length is 12 residues. The CDR3 protein is CASSGTSYEQYF. In DNA form, the CDR3 reads TGTGCCAGCAGTGGCACCTCCTACGAGCAGTACTTC.

The chain is built from TRBV27 and TRBJ1-1; the D gene is possibly TRBD1 (5 bases). V gave up 6 bases and J gave up 0 bases, with 17 bases separating them. The CDR3 runs to 16 residues. Germline-derived CDR1 and CDR2 are MNHEY and SMNVEV (reference sequence). The DNA of the CDR3 is TGTGCCAGCAGAGAGGTTTCGACAGCAATGAACACTGAAGCTTTCTTT. As protein: CASREVSTAMNTEAFF.

The chain uses TRBV30 and TRBJ2-7; D is undetermined. In germline, CDR1 is GTSNPN, CDR2 SVGIG (reference sequence). The CDR3 length is 12 residues. The V and J ends lost 2 bases and 3 bases respectively, with 8 bases between them. The CDR3 DNA is TGTGCCTGGAGTCTGACACTCTACGAGCAGTACTTC. It is translated as CAWSLTLYEQYF.

In this sample, this clone turned up once. The genes are TRBV2 and TRBJ1-1; tentatively, D is TRBD1 (5 bases). The germline gives CDR1 SNHLY, CDR2 FYNNEI. The CDR3 consists of 12 residues. Trimming pared 0 bases from V and 11 bases from J, leaving 10 bases between. CDR3 DNA: TGTGCCAGCAGTGAAGCGTGGGGGAGGGCTTTCTTT. This codes for CASSEAWGRAFF.

The chain recombines TRBV27 with TRBJ2-3; D is ambiguous. Between the trimmed V and J ends, which lost 2 bases and 2 bases, there was a span of 8 bases. This CDR3 contains 14 residues. CDR1 is MNHEY and CDR2 is SMNVEV in the germline V gene (reference sequence). CDR3 nucleotides: TGTGCCAGCAGTTTACAGATACACACAGATACGCAGTATTTT. It is translated as CASSLQIHTDTQYF.

The chain employs TRBV4-3 and TRBJ1-5, with D possibly being TRBD1 (6 bases). The V gene lost 0 bases and the J gene lost 7 bases, with 10 bases spanning the gap. CDR3 length: 14 residues. Germline CDR1 LGHNA, CDR2 YSLEER. The CDR3 DNA follows: TGCGCCAGCAGCCAAGACGGTACAGGGCAGCCCCAGCATTTT. This codes for CASSQDGTGQPQHF.

In this sample, this clone turned up once. The chain carries TRBV18 and TRBJ2-7; 8 bases match TRBD2. V was clipped by 5 bases and J by 3 bases; unmatched bases: 15. The germline V gene has CDR1 KGHSH and CDR2 LQKENI. There are 17 residues in the CDR3. The CDR3 loop reads CASSRGEVSGGLYEQYF. CDR3 in DNA: TGTGCCAGCTCAAGAGGGGAAGTGTCGGGGGGGCTCTACGAGCAGTACTTC.

The V and J genes are TRBV23-1 and TRBJ2-2; a possible D gene is TRBD1 (6 bases). TRBV23-1 is an ORF; its function is uncertain. Deletions cut 2 bases from V and 4 bases from J, with 20 bases between. This CDR3 is built from 18 residues. The CDR3 DNA is TGCGCCAGCAGTCAACGAGACAGGTGTTTTATTGGCACCGGGGAGCTGTTTTTT. Translated: CASSQRDRCFIGTGELFF.

This sequence joins TRBV9 and TRBJ1-6; TRBD1 matches at 10 bases. The CDR3 runs to 15 residues. V shed 0 bases, J shed 7 bases, and the junction held 1 base outside the gene matches. Per the germline V gene, CDR1 is SGDLS and CDR2 is YYNGEE. Here the CDR3 DNA reads TGTGCCAGCAGCGTAGAGGACAGGGGGAATTCACCCCTCCACTTT. It specifies CASSVEDRGNSPLHF.

The chain combines TRBV9 with TRBJ1-4; D remains unclear. Germline-derived CDR1 and CDR2 are SGDLS and YYNGEE. The CDR3 runs 16 residues. V lost 3 bases, J lost 5 bases, and 17 bases lay in between. The CDR3 DNA follows: TGTGCCAGCAGCGGCCACTTCGGACGGGAAAATGAAAAACTGTTTTTT. This translates into CASSGHFGRENEKLFF.

The chain has TRBV9 and TRBJ1-1; D is possibly TRBD1 (6 bases). This CDR3 has 15 residues. V lost 4 bases and J lost 1, with 14 bases in between. CDR1 is SGDLS, CDR2 YYNGEE, per germline. CDR3 loop: CASSPTGTPNTEAFF. The DNA of the CDR3 is TGTGCCAGCAGCCCGACCGGGACACCGAACACTGAAGCTTTCTTT.

The chain has TRBV7-2 and TRBJ1-1, with D perhaps TRBD1 (5 bases). Germline lookup yields CDR1 SGHTA and CDR2 FQGNSA. V was clipped by 0 bases and J by 0 bases, with 8 bases between them. The CDR3 spans 15 residues. CDR3 amino acids: CASSLAGGMNTEAFF. In DNA, the CDR3 is TGTGCCAGCAGCTTAGCGGGGGGGATGAACACTGAAGCTTTCTTT.

The gene calls are TRBV29-1 and TRBJ1-2; D gene unclear. V lost 1 base to trimming and J lost 0 bases, with 12 bases between them. Germline V CDR1 and CDR2: SQVTM, ANQGSEA. The length of the CDR3 is 15 residues. DNA for the CDR3: TGCAGCGTTGAAGTCGTGGGGAGAGCTAACTATGGCTACACCTTC. This translates into CSVEVVGRANYGYTF.

This sequence joins TRBV5-1 and TRBJ2-4; 7 bases map to TRBD1. CDR3 length: 16 amino acids. V shed 0 bases, J shed 2 bases, and the junction held 5 bases outside the gene matches. The germline CDR1 and CDR2 sequences are SGHRS and YFSETQ. The CDR3 DNA reads TGCGCCAGCAGCTTGGTGACAGGGCGGACCAAAAACATTCAGTACTTC. Residues: CASSLVTGRTKNIQYF.

This clone was picked up one time. The V call is TRBV6-1, the J call TRBJ2-2; the match to TRBD1 covers 10 bases. CDR1 MNHNS and CDR2 SASEGT come from the germline V gene. The CDR3 runs to 16 residues. The V segment lost 4 bases and the J segment 2 bases; nucleotides outside the gene matches: 4. For the CDR3, the DNA is TGTGCCAGCAGTGGATCGACAGGGGGCAACACCGGGGAGCTGTTTTTT. Translated, it gives CASSGSTGGNTGELFF.

The V and J genes are TRBV4-1 and TRBJ1-2; TRBD1 is a possible D gene (5 bases). The V gene lost 0 bases and the J gene lost 8 bases, with 19 bases spanning the gap. Germline lookup yields CDR1 MGHRA and CDR2 YSYEKL. This CDR3 comprises 16 residues. The CDR3 DNA sequence: TGCGCCAGCAGCCAAGAGTCCCTTGGGGCAAGTGGAGGCTACACCTTC. Translated, it gives CASSQESLGASGGYTF.

V gene TRBV7-9 combines with J gene TRBJ2-1; tentatively, D is TRBD2 (7 bases). The CDR3 has 15 residues. Deletions cut 8 bases from V and 4 bases from J, with 18 bases between. From germline, CDR1 is SEHNR and CDR2 FQNEAQ (reference sequence). The CDR3 DNA follows: TGTGCCAGCCTCCTCGGGGGGCGGCCATACAATGAGCAGTTCTTC. It yields the protein CASLLGGRPYNEQFF. The full variable domain, completed using reference TRBV7-9 and TRBJ2-1, is DTGVSQNPRHKITKRGQNVTFRCDPISEHNRLYWYRQTLGQGPEFLTYFQNEAQLEKSRLLSDRFSAERPKGSFSTLEIQRTEQGDSAMYLCASLLGGRPYNEQFFGPGTRLTVL.

V is TRBV12-2 and J is TRBJ2-7; TRBD2 is the table's D call, not checked against the DNA. TRBV12-2 is flagged as a pseudogene. The CDR3 covers 16 residues. CDR3: CASRLVCGRVAYEQYF. As DNA, the CDR3 is TGTGCAAGTCGCTTAGTATGCGGGAGGGTAGCCTACGAGCAGTACTTC.

The rearrangement links TRBV27 to TRBJ2-2; TRBD2 matches 7 bases. Germline loops: CDR1 MNHEY, CDR2 SMNVEV (reference sequence). The trim removed 10 bases at V and 1 base at J, leaving 9 bases unmatched. The length of the CDR3 is 15 residues. The CDR3: CATSWGGQNTGELFF. The CDR3 nucleotides read TGTGCCACCTCCTGGGGAGGGCAGAACACCGGGGAGCTGTTTTTT.

CDR3 sequence (DNA): TGTGCCAGTAGTATAGGGAGCGCGACTGGAAACACCATATATTTT. Encoded protein: CASSIGSATGNTIYF. The rearrangement links TRBV19 to TRBJ1-3, with unresolved D. V lost 1 base, J lost 2 bases, and 9 bases lay in between. The CDR3 runs to 15 residues. Germline V lookup: CDR1 LNHDA, CDR2 SQIVND (reference sequence).

This chain links TRBV9 with TRBJ2-5; a weak D match, TRBD1 (6 bases). Germline V CDR1 and CDR2: SGDLS, YYNGEE. The CDR3 sequence is 14 residues long. Trimming left V 0 bases short and J 5 bases short, with 11 bases between. DNA of the CDR3: TGTGCCAGCAGCGTAGGAGGGGGATTGGAGACCCAGTACTTC. Protein product: CASSVGGGLETQYF.